This section outlines one T cell receptor beta chain sequence together with its context. Its antigen is undetermined. The data were taken from a study of chemoradiotherapy in HPV16-positive cancers. Points from the study as a whole: For HPV16-positive patients, expanding HPV-responsive T cells associated with longer recurrence-free survival.

The V gene end was trimmed by 0 bases and the J gene end by 8 bases; junction bases not matched to a gene: 8. The CDR3 totals 16 residues. Germline V lookup: CDR1 SGHDT, CDR2 YYEEEE. The protocol was immunoSEQ multiplex PCR, while the TCRdb copy is restricted to in-frame clones and leaves out a portion. The sample has around 3,400 clones; roughly 90% are singletons. J is TRBJ2-1 and V is TRBV5-6; 10 bases line up with TRBD2. The specimen comprised tumor tissue, sampled from a patient who underwent chemoradiotherapy. The clonotype was recovered from a human donor with HPV-associated anogenital cancer. The CDR3 DNA sequence: TGTGCCAGCAGCTTGGTGACTAGCGGGTCTGGCTATGAGCAGTTCTTC. It codes for CASSLVTSGSGYEQFF.